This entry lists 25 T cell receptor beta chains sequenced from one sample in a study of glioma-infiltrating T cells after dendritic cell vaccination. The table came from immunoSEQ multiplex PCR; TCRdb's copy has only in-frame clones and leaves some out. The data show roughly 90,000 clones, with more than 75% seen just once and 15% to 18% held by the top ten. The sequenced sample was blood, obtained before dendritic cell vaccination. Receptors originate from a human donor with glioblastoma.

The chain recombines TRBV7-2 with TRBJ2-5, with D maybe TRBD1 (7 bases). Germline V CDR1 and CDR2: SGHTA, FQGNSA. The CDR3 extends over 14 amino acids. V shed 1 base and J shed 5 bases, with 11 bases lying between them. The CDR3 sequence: CASSLDAGGETQYF. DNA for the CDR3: TGTGCCAGCAGCTTAGATGCAGGGGGGGAGACCCAGTACTTC.

Here the CDR3 reads CAISEGGSYEQYF. The DNA of the CDR3 is TGTGCCATCAGTGAAGGAGGGTCCTACGAGCAGTACTTC. The rearrangement joins TRBV10-3 to TRBJ2-7, with TRBD2 as a possible D gene (6 bases). Trimming pared 3 bases from V and 1 base from J, leaving 7 bases between. The CDR3 totals 13 residues. CDR1 is ENHRY, CDR2 SYGVKD, per germline.

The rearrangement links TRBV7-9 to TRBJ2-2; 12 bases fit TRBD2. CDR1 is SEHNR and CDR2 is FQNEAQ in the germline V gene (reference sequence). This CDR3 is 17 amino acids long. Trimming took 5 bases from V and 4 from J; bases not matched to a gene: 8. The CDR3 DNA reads TGTGCCAGCAGCGTGACTAGCGGGAGTGTGGGCACCGGGGAGCTGTTTTTT. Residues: CASSVTSGSVGTGELFF.

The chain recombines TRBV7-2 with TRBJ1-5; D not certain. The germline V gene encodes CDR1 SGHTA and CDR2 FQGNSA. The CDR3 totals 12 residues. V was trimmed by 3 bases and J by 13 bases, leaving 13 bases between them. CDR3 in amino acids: CASSFSTVEQHF. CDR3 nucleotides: TGTGCCAGCAGCTTTAGTACAGTAGAACAGCATTTT.

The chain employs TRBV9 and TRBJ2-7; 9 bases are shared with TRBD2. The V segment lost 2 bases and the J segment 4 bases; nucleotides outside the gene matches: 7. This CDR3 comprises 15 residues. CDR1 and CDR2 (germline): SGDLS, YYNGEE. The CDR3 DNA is TGTGCCAGCAGCGTTGCGGGAGGGCCTCTTTACGAGCAGTACTTC. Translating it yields CASSVAGGPLYEQYF.

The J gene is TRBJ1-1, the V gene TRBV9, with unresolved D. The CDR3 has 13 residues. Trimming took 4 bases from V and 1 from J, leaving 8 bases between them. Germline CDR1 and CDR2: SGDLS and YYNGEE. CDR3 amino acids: CASSTHRNTEAFF. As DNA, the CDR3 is TGTGCCAGCAGCACCCACAGGAACACTGAAGCTTTCTTT.

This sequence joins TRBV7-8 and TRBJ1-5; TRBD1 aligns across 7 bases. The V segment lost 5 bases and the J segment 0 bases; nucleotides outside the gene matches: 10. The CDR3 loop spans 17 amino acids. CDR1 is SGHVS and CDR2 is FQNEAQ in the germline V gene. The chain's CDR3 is CASSLPRDSYSNQPQHF. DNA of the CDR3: TGTGCCAGCAGCCTACCCAGGGACAGTTATAGCAATCAGCCCCAGCATTTT.

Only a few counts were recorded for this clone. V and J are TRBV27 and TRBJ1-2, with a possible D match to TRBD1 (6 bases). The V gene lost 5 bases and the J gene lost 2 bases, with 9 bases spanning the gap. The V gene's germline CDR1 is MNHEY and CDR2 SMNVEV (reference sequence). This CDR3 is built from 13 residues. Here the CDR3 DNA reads TGTGCCAGCAGTAATCAGGGGAACTATGGCTACACCTTC. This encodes CASSNQGNYGYTF.

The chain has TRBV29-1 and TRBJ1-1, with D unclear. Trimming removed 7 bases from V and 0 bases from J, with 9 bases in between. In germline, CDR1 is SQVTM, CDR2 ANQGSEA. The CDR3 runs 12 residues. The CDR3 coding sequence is TGCAGCGCCGGGCGGGTGAACACTGAAGCTTTCTTT. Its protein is CSAGRVNTEAFF.

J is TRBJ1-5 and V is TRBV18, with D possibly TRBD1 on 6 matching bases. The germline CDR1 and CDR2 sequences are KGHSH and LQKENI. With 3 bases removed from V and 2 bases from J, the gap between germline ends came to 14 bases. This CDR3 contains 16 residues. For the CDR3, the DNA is TGTGCCAGCTCACCCATAAGCTACAGGGGCAATCAGCCCCAGCATTTT. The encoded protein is CASSPISYRGNQPQHF. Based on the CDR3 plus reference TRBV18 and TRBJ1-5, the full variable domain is NAGVMQNPRHLVRRRGQEARLRCSPMKGHSHVYWYRQLPEEGLKFMVYLQKENIIDESGMPKERFSAEFPKEGPSILRIQQVVRGDSAAYFCASSPISYRGNQPQHFGDGTRLSIL.

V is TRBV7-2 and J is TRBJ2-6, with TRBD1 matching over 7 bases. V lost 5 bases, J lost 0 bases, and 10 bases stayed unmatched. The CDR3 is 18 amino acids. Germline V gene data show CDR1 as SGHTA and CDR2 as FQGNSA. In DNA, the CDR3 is TGTGCCAGCAGCCTATTGGGACAGATCCTCTCTGGGGCCAACGTCCTGACTTTC. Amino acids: CASSLLGQILSGANVLTF.

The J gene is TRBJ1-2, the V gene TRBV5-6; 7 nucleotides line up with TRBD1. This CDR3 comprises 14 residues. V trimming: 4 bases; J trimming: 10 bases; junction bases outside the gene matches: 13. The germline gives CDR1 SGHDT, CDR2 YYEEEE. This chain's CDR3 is CASSRRQGVLDYTF. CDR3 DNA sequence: TGTGCCAGCAGCCGACGACAGGGAGTACTAGACTACACCTTC.

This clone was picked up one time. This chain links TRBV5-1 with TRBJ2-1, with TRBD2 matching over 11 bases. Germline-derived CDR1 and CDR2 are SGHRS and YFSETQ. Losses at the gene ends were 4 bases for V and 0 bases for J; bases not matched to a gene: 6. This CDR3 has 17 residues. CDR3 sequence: CASSEGLAGSSYNEQFF. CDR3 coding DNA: TGCGCCAGCAGCGAAGGACTAGCGGGTAGCTCCTACAATGAGCAGTTCTTC.

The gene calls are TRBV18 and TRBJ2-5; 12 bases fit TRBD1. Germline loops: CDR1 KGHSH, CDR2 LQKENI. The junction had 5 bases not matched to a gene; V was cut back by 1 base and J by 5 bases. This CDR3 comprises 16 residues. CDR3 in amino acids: CASSPLGQGAEETQYF. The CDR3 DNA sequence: TGTGCCAGCTCACCACTGGGACAGGGGGCCGAGGAGACCCAGTACTTC.

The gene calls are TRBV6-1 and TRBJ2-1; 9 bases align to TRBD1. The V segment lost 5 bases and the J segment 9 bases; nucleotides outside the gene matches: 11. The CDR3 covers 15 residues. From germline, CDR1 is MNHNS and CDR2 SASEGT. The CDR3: CASSLTEQGASEQFF. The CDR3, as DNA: TGTGCCAGCAGTCTCACCGAACAGGGGGCCTCTGAGCAGTTCTTC.

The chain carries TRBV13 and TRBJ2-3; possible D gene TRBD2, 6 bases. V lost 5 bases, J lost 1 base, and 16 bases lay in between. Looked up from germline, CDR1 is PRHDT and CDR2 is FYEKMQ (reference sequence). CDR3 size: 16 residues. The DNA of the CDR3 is TGTGCCAGCAGCGGACCGTGGGGCGGGGGCACAGATACGCAGTATTTT. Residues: CASSGPWGGGTDTQYF.

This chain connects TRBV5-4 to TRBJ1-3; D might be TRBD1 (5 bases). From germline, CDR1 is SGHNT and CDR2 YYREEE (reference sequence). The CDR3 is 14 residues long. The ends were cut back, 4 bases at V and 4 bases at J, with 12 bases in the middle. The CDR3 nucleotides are TGTGCCAGCAGCCTCAGGGCCCAGGGAAACACCATATATTTT. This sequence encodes CASSLRAQGNTIYF.

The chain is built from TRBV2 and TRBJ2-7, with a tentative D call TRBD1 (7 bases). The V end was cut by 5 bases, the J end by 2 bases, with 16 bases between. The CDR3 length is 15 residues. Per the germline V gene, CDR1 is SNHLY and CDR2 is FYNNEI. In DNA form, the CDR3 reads TGTGCCAGCAGTACAGGGGCGGGGTCAGCCTACGAGCAGTACTTC. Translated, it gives CASSTGAGSAYEQYF.

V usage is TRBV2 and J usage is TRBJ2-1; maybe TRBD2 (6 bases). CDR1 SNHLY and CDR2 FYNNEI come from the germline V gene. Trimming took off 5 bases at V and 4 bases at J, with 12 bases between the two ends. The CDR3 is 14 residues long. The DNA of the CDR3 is TGTGCCAGCAGTAAAGGGACTTCGTACAATGAGCAGTTCTTC. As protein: CASSKGTSYNEQFF.

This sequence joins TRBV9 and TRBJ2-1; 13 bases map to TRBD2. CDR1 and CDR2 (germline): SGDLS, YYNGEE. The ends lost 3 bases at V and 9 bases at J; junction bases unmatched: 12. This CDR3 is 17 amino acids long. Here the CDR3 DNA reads TGTGCCAGCAGCGACTCCGAACTAGCGGGAGGGCCGGTTGAGCAGTTCTTC. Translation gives CASSDSELAGGPVEQFF.

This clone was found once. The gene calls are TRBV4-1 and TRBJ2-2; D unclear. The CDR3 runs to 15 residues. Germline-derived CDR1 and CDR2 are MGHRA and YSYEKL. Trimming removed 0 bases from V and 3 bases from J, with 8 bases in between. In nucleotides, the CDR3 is TGCGCCAGCAGCCAAGATGGCCGTTACACCGGGGAGCTGTTTTTT. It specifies CASSQDGRYTGELFF.

In DNA, the CDR3 is TGTGCCAGCAGTTCCAGGGTAACAGTTTCCACCGGGGAGCTGTTTTTT. Translation gives CASSSRVTVSTGELFF. V gene TRBV5-6 combines with J gene TRBJ2-2; perhaps TRBD1 as D (5 bases). The CDR3 has 16 amino acids. Germline V gives CDR1 SGHDT, CDR2 YYEEEE. Trimming pared 5 bases from V and 4 bases from J, leaving 18 bases between.

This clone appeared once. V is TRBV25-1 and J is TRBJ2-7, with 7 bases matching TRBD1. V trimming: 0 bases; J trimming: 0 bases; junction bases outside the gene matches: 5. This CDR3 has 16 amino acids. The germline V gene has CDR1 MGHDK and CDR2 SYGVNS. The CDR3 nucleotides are TGTGCCAGCAGTGAATATTTTAGGGACAGCTCCTACGAGCAGTACTTC. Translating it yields CASSEYFRDSSYEQYF.

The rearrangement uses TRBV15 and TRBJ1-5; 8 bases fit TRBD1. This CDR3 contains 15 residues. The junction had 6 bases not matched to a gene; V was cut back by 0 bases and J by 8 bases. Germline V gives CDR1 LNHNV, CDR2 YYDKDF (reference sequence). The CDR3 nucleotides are TGTGCCACCAGCAGAGATTGGGACAGGATTGAGCCCCAGCATTTT. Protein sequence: CATSRDWDRIEPQHF.

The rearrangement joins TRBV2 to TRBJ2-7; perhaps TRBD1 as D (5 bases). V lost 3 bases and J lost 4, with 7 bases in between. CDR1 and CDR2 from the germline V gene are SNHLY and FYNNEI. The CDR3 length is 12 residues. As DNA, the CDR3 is TGTGCCAGCAGTGACCAGGGTTACGAGCAGTACTTC. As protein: CASSDQGYEQYF.